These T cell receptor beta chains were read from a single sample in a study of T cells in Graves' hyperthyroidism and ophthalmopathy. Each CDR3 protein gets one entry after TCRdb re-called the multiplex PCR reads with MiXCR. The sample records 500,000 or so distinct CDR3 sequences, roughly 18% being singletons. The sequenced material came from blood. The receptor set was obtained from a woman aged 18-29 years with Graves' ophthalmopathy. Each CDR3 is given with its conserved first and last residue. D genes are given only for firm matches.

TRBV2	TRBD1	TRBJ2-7	CASGGTGGDEQYF
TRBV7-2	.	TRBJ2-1	CASSLELDRPLSNEQFF
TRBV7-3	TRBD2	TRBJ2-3	CASSTGLAGGLDTQYF
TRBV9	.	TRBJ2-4	CATSDLGQHGQYF
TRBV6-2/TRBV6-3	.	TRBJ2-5	CASRHSNEETQYF
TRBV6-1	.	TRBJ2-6	CASVSGLGESGANVLTF
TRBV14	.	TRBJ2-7	CASSQGSSGYYEQYF
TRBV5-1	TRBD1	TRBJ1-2	CASSLEGQGTGGYTF
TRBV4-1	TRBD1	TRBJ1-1	CASSQDITGGTEAFF
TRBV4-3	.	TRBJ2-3	CASSQSIETDTQYF
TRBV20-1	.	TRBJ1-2	CSAGHGNYGYTF
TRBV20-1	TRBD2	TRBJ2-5	CSAEETSGYQETQYF
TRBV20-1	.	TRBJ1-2	CSARDSGGPHGYTF
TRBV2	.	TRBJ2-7	CASSGGTSREQYF
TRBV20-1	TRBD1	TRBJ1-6	CSARTRQGENSPLHF
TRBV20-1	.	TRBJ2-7	CSARVHSSYEQYF
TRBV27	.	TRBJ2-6	CASSLLPSSGANVLTF
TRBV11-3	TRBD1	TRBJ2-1	CASSVGQGANEQFF
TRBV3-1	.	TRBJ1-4	CASSQGIGEKLFF
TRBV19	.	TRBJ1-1	CASRRGEGGLTEAFF
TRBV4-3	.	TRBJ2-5	CASSQGGLRGQETQYF
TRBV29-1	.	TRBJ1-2	CSVEVLGQKNYGYTF
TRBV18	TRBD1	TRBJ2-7	CASSPTDRETSYEQYF
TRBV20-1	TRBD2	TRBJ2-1	CSARDLRLADIYNEQFF
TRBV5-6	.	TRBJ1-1	CASSLGGFLTEAFF
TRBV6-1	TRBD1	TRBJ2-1	CASSRGTGYINEQFF
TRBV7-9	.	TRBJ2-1	CASSMDSYNEQFF
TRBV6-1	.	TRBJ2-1	CASSDPASGGGSKQFF
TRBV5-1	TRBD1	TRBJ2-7	CASSLEGQGLLGEQYF
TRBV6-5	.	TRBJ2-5	CASSYLGTQETQYF
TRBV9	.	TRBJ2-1	CASSVGGAGEQFF
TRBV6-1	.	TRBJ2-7	CASRDRESYEQYF
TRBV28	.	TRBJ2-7	CASISRGGEQYF
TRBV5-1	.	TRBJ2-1	CASSWETTPYNEQFF
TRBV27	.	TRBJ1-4	CASSLGGATNEKLFF
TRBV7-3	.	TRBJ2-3	CASSLFSRAGADTQYF
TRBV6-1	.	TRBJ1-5	CASSKQWQHSNQPQHF
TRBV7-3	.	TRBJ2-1	CASSSSGTKQFF
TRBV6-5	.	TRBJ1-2	CASSTRTGPTFPYNYGYTF
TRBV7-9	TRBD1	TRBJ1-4	CASSLGNRGRVEEKLFF